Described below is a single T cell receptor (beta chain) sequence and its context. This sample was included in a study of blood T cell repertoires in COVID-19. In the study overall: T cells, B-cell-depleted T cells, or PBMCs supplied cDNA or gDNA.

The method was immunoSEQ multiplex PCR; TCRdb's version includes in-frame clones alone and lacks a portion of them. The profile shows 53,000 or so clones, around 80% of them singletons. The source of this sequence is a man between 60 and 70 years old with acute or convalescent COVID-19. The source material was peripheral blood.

As DNA, the CDR3 is TGTGCCTGGAGTGTTCCGCATATCGCGACAGGGGCGCGGACTGAAGCTTTCTTT. Translation: CAWSVPHIATGARTEAFF. V gene TRBV30 combines with J gene TRBJ1-1; 8 positions match TRBD1. Germline CDR1 and CDR2: GTSNPN and SVGIG (reference sequence). The CDR3 loop spans 18 amino acids. V trimming: 0 bases; J trimming: 5 bases; junction bases outside the gene matches: 17.